This entry lists 25 T cell receptor beta chains sequenced from one sample in a study of human T cells and chemical hapten exposure. This sample's time point: patch test 2, 6 weeks after DPC sensitization. The treatment denotes: therapeutic diphenylcyclopropenone sensitization with weekly scalp DPC. TCRdb redid the calling of the RACE reads with MiXCR, one entry per CDR3 protein. This table holds 350,000 to 400,000 distinct CDR3 sequences, roughly 6.3% found once. The source was whole blood, collected in connection with sensitization to the hapten diphenylcyclopropenone (DPC). These receptors originate from a woman under 30 with alopecia areata. Some clones in this sample may be carry-over from other donors' samples.

Many counts were recorded for this clonotype. The rearrangement joins TRBV7-9 to TRBJ1-1; TRBD1 might be the D (6 bases). There are 13 residues in the CDR3. The germline CDR1 and CDR2 sequences are SEHNR and FQNEAQ (reference sequence). Between the trimmed V and J ends, which lost 3 bases and 8 bases, there was a span of 13 bases. Written as DNA, the CDR3 is TGTGCCAGCAGCTTGTTCGGCAGGGGCGAAGCTTTCTTT. As protein: CASSLFGRGEAFF.

This chain joins TRBV5-1 and TRBJ2-3; D remains ambiguous. The germline V and J ends were trimmed by 5 bases and 2 bases, with 6 bases remaining between them. The germline CDR1 and CDR2 sequences are SGHRS and YFSETQ. The CDR3 has 12 residues. The CDR3 here is CASRSDTDTQYF. Here the CDR3 DNA reads TGCGCCAGCAGGTCAGACACAGATACGCAGTATTTT.

The chain recombines TRBV5-1 with TRBJ2-5, with TRBD2 matching over 10 bases. From germline, CDR1 is SGHRS and CDR2 YFSETQ. The CDR3 runs 18 residues. V lost 3 bases to trimming and J lost 0 bases; unmatched junction nucleotides: 11. CDR3 nucleotide sequence: TGCGCCAGCAGCTCTGGGGGACTAGCGTTCGGGTACCAAGAGACCCAGTACTTC. Residues: CASSSGGLAFGYQETQYF.

This clonotype was picked up many times. The rearrangement links TRBV6-2 or TRBV6-3 to TRBJ2-1; perhaps D is TRBD1 or TRBD2 (6 bases each). The CDR3 is 16 amino acids. V lost 2 bases and J lost 7, with 18 bases in between. The germline V gene encodes CDR1 MNHEY and CDR2 SVGEGT. The CDR3 region is CASSYERGDPWNEQFF. CDR3 nucleotide sequence: TGTGCCAGCAGTTACGAGAGGGGGGACCCCTGGAATGAGCAGTTCTTC.

This clonotype was seen repeatedly, ten times or more. The V gene is TRBV19, the J gene TRBJ1-5, with 9 bases aligning to TRBD1. V trimming: 7 bases; J trimming: 2 bases; junction bases outside the gene matches: 15. The germline V gene has CDR1 LNHDA and CDR2 SQIVND (reference sequence). This CDR3 has 18 amino acids. CDR3 region: CASIGDPTGGAGNQPQHF. CDR3 in DNA: TGTGCCAGTATCGGGGACCCCACAGGGGGCGCGGGCAATCAGCCCCAGCATTTT. Complete variable domain (other parts from reference TRBV19 and TRBJ1-5): DGGITQSPKYLFRKEGQNVTLSCEQNLNHDAMYWYRQDPGQGLRLIYYSQIVNDFQKGDIAEGYSVSREKKESFPLTVTSAQKNPTAFYLCASIGDPTGGAGNQPQHFGDGTRLSIL.

The chain uses TRBV9 and TRBJ1-1; D unresolved. The germline V and J ends were trimmed by 1 base and 2 bases, with 6 bases remaining between them. The germline CDR1 and CDR2 sequences are SGDLS and YYNGEE. The CDR3 totals 13 residues. The CDR3 here is CASSVPDNTEAFF. As DNA, the CDR3 is TGTGCCAGCAGCGTACCGGATAACACTGAAGCTTTCTTT.

This clonotype was seen at least ten times. V is TRBV20-1 and J is TRBJ2-7, with a tentative D call TRBD1 (6 bases). This CDR3 is 14 amino acids long. Deletions cut 5 bases from V and 3 bases from J, with 17 bases between. Per the germline V gene, CDR1 is DFQATT and CDR2 is SNEGSKA (reference sequence). The CDR3 protein is CSAPSGTTIYEQYF. The DNA for the CDR3 is TGCAGTGCTCCCTCCGGGACAACTATCTACGAGCAGTACTTC.

This chain links TRBV12-3 or TRBV12-4 with TRBJ1-6; TRBD1 might be the D (6 bases). The CDR3 consists of 17 residues. V lost 4 bases, J lost 5 bases, and 18 bases lay in between. For the CDR3, the DNA is TGTGCCAGCAGTTCGAACAGGGAAGGCATTAATAATTCACCCCTCCACTTT. Its translation is CASSSNREGINNSPLHF.

J is TRBJ2-5 and V is TRBV5-6; D is tentatively TRBD1 or TRBD2 (5 bases each). CDR1 and CDR2 (germline): SGHDT, YYEEEE. V was cut by 3 bases and J by 0 bases, with 15 bases left in between. The CDR3 loop spans 16 amino acids. CDR3 sequence reads: CASSSTGTGYQETQYF. As DNA, the CDR3 is TGTGCCAGCAGCTCCACCGGGACGGGGTACCAAGAGACCCAGTACTTC.

This clonotype appeared a few times. The chain couples TRBV11-2 to TRBJ2-3, with D maybe TRBD1 (5 bases). V lost 5 bases, J lost 2 bases, and 14 bases lay in between. Germline CDR1 reads SGHAT; CDR2 reads FQNNGV. The CDR3 consists of 15 residues. CDR3 residues: CASSQRGQYTDTQYF. CDR3 in DNA: TGTGCCAGCAGCCAGCGAGGACAATACACAGATACGCAGTATTTT.

This clonotype was observed a handful of times. V gene TRBV7-7 combines with J gene TRBJ2-6, with unresolved D. This CDR3 region has 13 residues. The germline V gene has CDR1 SSHAT and CDR2 FNYEAQ (reference sequence). DNA of the CDR3: TGTGCTAGCCGGTCCCCTGGGGCCAACGTCCTGACTTTC. Protein: CASRSPGANVLTF.

This clonotype was recorded a few times. V usage is TRBV20-1 and J usage is TRBJ2-3, with TRBD2 as a possible D gene (6 bases). V was cut by 3 bases and J by 2 bases, with 18 bases left in between. This CDR3 is built from 16 residues. Germline V CDR1 and CDR2: DFQATT, SNEGSKA (reference sequence). The DNA for the CDR3 is TGCAGTGCTAGGGACTCTACTAGCTATGACACAGATACGCAGTATTTT. Amino acids: CSARDSTSYDTDTQYF.

This clonotype showed up many times. This chain joins TRBV20-1 and TRBJ1-1; D not certain. V lost 3 bases and J lost 6, with 8 bases in between. Germline-derived CDR1 and CDR2 are DFQATT and SNEGSKA (reference sequence). The CDR3 loop spans 11 amino acids. CDR3 amino acids: CSARKGAEAFF. CDR3 sequence (DNA): TGCAGTGCTAGGAAGGGCGCTGAAGCTTTCTTT.

This clonotype was recorded many times. V usage is TRBV7-2 and J usage is TRBJ1-4; D remains ambiguous. V was pared by 5 bases and J by 5 bases, with 15 bases between. CDR1 and CDR2 from the germline V gene are SGHTA and FQGNSA. The CDR3 has 15 amino acids. The CDR3 coding sequence is TGTGCCAGCAGCGTAATGAAGGCGGAGAATGAAAAACTGTTTTTT. It codes for CASSVMKAENEKLFF.

In this sample, this clonotype turned up many times. The V call is TRBV7-8, the J call TRBJ1-1; weak D call: TRBD1 (5 bases). V shed 5 bases and J shed 1 base, with 14 bases lying between them. This CDR3 has 15 amino acids. Germline V gene data show CDR1 as SGHVS and CDR2 as FQNEAQ. The CDR3 sequence is CASSPSTTANTEAFF. CDR3 coding DNA: TGTGCCAGCAGCCCTTCCACGACAGCGAACACTGAAGCTTTCTTT.

This clonotype was seen at least ten times. The chain employs TRBV29-1 and TRBJ2-2; D is unclear. Germline assignment: CDR1 SQVTM and CDR2 ANQGSEA. The CDR3 consists of 14 residues. The V gene lost 5 bases and the J gene lost 0 bases, with 10 bases spanning the gap. This CDR3 is CSVIRPPNTGELFF. The CDR3 nucleotides read TGCAGCGTTATCCGGCCTCCGAACACCGGGGAGCTGTTTTTT.

This clonotype has a handful of counts. The rearrangement joins TRBV29-1 to TRBJ2-7; the match to TRBD1 covers 9 bases. Trimming cost V 4 bases and J 3 bases; bases outside gene matches: 4. The V gene's germline CDR1 is SQVTM and CDR2 ANQGSEA. The CDR3 is made up of 13 amino acids. Written as DNA, the CDR3 is TGCAGCGTTGTGGGACAGGGTTTCTACGAGCAGTACTTC. It translates to CSVVGQGFYEQYF.

This sequence joins TRBV7-2 and TRBJ2-4; D gene uncertain. The V gene's germline CDR1 is SGHTA and CDR2 FQGNSA. The V gene lost 4 bases and the J gene lost 9 bases, with 19 bases spanning the gap. This CDR3 spans 15 amino acids. CDR3 protein: CASSSSSMVNTIQYF. The CDR3 bases are TGTGCCAGCAGCTCGAGTAGTATGGTCAATACCATTCAGTACTTC.

This clonotype was counted between two and nine times. This chain links TRBV6-2 or TRBV6-3 with TRBJ2-3; D is unresolved. Germline CDR1 is MNHEY and CDR2 is SVGEGT. Trimming stripped 0 bases from V and 0 bases from J, with 13 bases between. The CDR3 is 17 amino acids. The CDR3 DNA reads as TGTGCCAGCAGTTACTCGACCTCAATCCATAGCACAGATACGCAGTATTTT. The encoded protein is CASSYSTSIHSTDTQYF.

This clonotype was seen at least ten times. This sequence joins TRBV12-3 or TRBV12-4 and TRBJ1-6, with 11 bases matching TRBD1. The CDR3 has 14 residues. The trim removed 6 bases at V and 9 bases at J, leaving 4 bases unmatched. The CDR3 region has the DNA TGTGCCAGCAGCCGGACAGGGGGCGGTTCACCCCTCCACTTT. This translates into CASSRTGGGSPLHF.

This clonotype was picked up many times. The CDR3 loop reads CASSPPDRQNTEAFF. CDR3 bases: TGTGCCAGCTCACCACCGGACAGGCAGAACACTGAAGCTTTCTTT. This sequence joins TRBV18 and TRBJ1-1; 7 nucleotides line up with TRBD1. CDR3 size: 15 residues. Germline V lookup: CDR1 KGHSH, CDR2 LQKENI. Trimming cost V 0 bases and J 1 base; bases outside gene matches: 2.

Ten or more counts support this clonotype. This sequence joins TRBV12-3 or TRBV12-4 and TRBJ2-3; 11 nucleotides line up with TRBD2. CDR3 length: 15 residues. With 6 bases clipped from V and 6 bases from J, the junction kept 8 bases outside the gene matches. The CDR3 region has the DNA TGTGCCAGCAGCCCCGGACTAGCGGGTTCGGATACGCAGTATTTT. It encodes CASSPGLAGSDTQYF.

The chain links TRBV4-1 to TRBJ2-5; 9 bases map to TRBD2. The ends lost 1 base at V and 5 bases at J; junction bases unmatched: 14. This CDR3 contains 18 residues. Germline lookup yields CDR1 MGHRA and CDR2 YSYEKL. The CDR3 DNA sequence: TGCGCCAGCAGCCAAGCCCCCCCAGGAGCGGGGGGTGCTGAGACCCAGTACTTC. Translated, it gives CASSQAPPGAGGAETQYF.

This clonotype was counted between two and nine times. The chain employs TRBV2 and TRBJ2-3; 15 bases agree with TRBD2. With V trimmed by 5 bases and J by 4 bases, 7 bases remained unmatched. CDR1 and CDR2 from the germline V gene are SNHLY and FYNNEI. CDR3 length equals 17 residues. The CDR3, as DNA: TGTGCCAGCAGTCACGGACTAGCGGGGGGGCTCTCAGATACGCAGTATTTT. Its translation: CASSHGLAGGLSDTQYF.

This clonotype was seen repeatedly, ten times or more. V gene TRBV7-8 combines with J gene TRBJ1-5, with 7 nucleotides matching TRBD1. The CDR3 consists of 14 residues. The V and J ends lost 6 bases and 4 bases, in that order; junction bases with no gene match: 6. In germline, CDR1 is SGHVS, CDR2 FQNEAQ. CDR3 nucleotide sequence: TGTGCCAGCAGTCCGACAGGGCCTAATCAGCCCCAGCATTTT. Protein: CASSPTGPNQPQHF.